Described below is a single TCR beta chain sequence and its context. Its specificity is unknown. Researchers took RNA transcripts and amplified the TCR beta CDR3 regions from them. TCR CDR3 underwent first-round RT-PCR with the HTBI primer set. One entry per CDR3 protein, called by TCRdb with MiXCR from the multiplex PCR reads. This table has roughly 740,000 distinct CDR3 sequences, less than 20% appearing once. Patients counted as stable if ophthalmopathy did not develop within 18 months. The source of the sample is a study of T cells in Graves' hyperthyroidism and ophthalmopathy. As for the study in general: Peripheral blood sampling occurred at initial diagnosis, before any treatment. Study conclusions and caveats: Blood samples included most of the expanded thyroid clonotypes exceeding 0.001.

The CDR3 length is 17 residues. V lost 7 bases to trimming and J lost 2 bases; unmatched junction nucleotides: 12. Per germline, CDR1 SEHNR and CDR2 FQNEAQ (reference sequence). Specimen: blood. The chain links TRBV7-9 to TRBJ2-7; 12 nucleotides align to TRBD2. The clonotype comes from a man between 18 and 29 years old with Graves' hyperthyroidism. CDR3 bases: TGTGCCAGCAACTCCTCGGGACTAGCGGGCCGCCCCTACGAGCAGTACTTC. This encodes CASNSSGLAGRPYEQYF.